This entry concerns a single T cell receptor beta chain. Antigen unknown. The data originate from a study of cytomegalovirus exposure and HLA in healthy donors. Findings of the study overall: Reportedly, a later analysis found an Asian-associated ancestry cluster had fewer N-insertions than the roughly 700-donor mean.

It was with 60 Vbeta and 13 Jbeta primers that the PCR ran. Sequencing was performed with immunoSEQ multiplex PCR; in TCRdb, only in-frame clones are kept and a portion is missing. Counted here are under 200,000 clones, roughly 80% occurring once; the ten biggest clones make up over 4.5%. V dropped 6 bases and J dropped 0 bases, with 14 bases sitting between them. Germline assignment: CDR1 MNHEY and CDR2 SVGAGI. The CDR3 totals 15 residues. Specimen: PBMCs. The chain combines TRBV6-5 with TRBJ1-2; D is undetermined. This clonotype was obtained from a male donor in good health and CMV-seronegative. The CDR3 coding sequence is TGTGCCAGCAGGGACCCCCGAGGGACTAACTATGGCTACACCTTC. This sequence encodes CASRDPRGTNYGYTF.